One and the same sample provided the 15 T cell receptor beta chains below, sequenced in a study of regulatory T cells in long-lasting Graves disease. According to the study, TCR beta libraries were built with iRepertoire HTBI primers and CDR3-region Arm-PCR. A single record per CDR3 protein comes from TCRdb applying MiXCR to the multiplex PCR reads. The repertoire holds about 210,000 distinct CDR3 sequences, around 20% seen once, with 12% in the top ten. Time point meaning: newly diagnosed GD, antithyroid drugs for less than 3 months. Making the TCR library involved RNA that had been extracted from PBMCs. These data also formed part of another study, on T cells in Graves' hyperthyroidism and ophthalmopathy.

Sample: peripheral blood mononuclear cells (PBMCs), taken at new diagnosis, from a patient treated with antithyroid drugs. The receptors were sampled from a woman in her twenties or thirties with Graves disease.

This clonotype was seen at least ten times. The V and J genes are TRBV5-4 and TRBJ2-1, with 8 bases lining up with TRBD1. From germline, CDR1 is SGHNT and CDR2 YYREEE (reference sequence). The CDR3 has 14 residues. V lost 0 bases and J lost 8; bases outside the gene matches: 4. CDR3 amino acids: CASSLVARGHEQFF. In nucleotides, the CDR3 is TGTGCCAGCAGCTTGGTCGCCAGGGGGCATGAGCAGTTCTTC.

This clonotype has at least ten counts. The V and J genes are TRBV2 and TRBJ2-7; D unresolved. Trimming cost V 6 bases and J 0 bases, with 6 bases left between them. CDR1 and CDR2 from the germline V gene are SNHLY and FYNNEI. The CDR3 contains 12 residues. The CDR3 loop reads CASRAGSYEQYF. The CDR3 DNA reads TGTGCCAGCAGGGCCGGCTCCTACGAGCAGTACTTC.

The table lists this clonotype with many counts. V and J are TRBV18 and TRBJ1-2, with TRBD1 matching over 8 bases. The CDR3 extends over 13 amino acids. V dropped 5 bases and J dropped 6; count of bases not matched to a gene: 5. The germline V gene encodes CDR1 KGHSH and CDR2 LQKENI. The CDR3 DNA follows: TGTGCCAGCTCAGAGGACAGGGTGCATGGCTACACCTTC. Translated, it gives CASSEDRVHGYTF.

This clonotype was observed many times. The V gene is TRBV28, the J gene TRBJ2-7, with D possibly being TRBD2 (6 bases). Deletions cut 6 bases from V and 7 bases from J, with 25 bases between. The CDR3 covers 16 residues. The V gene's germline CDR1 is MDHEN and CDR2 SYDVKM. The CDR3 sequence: CASSLPVEGGSYEQYF. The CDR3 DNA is TGTGCCAGCAGCTTACCGGTGGAGGGAGGATCTTATGAGCAGTACTTC.

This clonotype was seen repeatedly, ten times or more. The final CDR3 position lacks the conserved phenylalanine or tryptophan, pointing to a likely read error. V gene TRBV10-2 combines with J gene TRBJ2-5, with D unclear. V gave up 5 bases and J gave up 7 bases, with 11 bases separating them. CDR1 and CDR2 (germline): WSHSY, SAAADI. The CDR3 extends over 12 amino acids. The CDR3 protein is CASSFDGATQYS. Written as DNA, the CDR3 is TGCGCCAGCAGTTTTGACGGAGCGACCCAGTACTCC.

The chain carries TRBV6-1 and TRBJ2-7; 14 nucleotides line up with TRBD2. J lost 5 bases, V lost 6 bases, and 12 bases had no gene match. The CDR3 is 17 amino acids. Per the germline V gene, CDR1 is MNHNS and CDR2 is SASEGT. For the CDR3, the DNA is TGTGCCAGCAGCAGACCGGGACTAGCGGGAGAGGGACACGAGCAGTACTTC. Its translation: CASSRPGLAGEGHEQYF.

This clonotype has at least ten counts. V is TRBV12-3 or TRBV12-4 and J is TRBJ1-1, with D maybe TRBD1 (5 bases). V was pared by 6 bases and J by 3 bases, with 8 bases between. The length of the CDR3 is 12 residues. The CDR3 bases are TGTGCCAGCAGCTCGGGACACACTGAAGCTTTCTTT. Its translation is CASSSGHTEAFF.

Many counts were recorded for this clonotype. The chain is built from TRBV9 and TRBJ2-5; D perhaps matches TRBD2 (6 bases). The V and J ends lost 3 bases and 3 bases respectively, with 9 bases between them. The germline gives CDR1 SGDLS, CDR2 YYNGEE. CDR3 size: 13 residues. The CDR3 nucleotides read TGTGCCAGCAGCGCGGGGGTCGAAGAGACCCAGTACTTC. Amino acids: CASSAGVEETQYF.

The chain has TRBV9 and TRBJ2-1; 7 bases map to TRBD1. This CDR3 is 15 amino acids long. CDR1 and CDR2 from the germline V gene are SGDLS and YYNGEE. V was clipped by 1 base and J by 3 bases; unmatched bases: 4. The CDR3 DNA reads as TGTGCCAGCAGCGTATTAGGGGACAGCTACAATGAGCAGTTCTTC. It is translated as CASSVLGDSYNEQFF.

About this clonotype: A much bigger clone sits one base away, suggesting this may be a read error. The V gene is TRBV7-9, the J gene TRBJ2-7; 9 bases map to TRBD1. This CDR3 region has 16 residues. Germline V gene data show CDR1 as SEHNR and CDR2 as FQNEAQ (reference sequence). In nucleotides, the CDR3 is TGTGCCAGCAGCTTCCCTGGCGGGACAGGGTCCTACGGGCAGTACTTC. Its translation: CASSFPGGTGSYGQYF. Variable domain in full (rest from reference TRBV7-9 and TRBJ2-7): DTGVSQNPRHKITKRGQNVTFRCDPISEHNRLYWYRQTLGQGPEFLTYFQNEAQLEKSRLLSDRFSAERPKGSFSTLEIQRTEQGDSAMYLCASSFPGGTGSYGQYFGPGTRLTVT.

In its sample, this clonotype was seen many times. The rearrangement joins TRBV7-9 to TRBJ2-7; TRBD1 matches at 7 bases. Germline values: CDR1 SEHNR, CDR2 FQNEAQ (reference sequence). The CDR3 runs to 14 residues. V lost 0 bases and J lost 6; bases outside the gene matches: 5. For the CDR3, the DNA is TGTGCCAGCAGCTTAGCAGGGGGCTCGGCCGAGCAGTACTTC. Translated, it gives CASSLAGGSAEQYF.

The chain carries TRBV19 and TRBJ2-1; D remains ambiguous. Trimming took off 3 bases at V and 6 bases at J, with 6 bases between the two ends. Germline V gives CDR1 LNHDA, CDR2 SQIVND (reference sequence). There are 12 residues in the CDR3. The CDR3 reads CASSILGNEQFF. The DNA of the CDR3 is TGTGCCAGTAGTATTCTCGGCAATGAGCAGTTCTTC. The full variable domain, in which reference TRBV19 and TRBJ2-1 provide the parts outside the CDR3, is DGGITQSPKYLFRKEGQNVTLSCEQNLNHDAMYWYRQDPGQGLRLIYYSQIVNDFQKGDIAEGYSVSREKKESFPLTVTSAQKNPTAFYLCASSILGNEQFFGPGTRLTVL.

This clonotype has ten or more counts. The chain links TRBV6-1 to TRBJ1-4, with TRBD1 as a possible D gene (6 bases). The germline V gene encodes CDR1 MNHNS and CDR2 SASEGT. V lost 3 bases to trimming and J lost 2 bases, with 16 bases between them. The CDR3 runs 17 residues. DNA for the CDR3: TGTGCCAGCAGTGACCCCCACAGGGTTTTGACTAATGAAAAACTGTTTTTT. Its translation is CASSDPHRVLTNEKLFF.

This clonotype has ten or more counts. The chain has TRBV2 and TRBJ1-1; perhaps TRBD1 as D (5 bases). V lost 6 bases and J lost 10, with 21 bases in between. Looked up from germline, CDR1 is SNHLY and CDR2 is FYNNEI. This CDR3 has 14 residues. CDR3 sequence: CASRDVRGIIRAFF. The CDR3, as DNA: TGTGCCAGCAGAGATGTTAGGGGCATTATTAGAGCTTTCTTT.

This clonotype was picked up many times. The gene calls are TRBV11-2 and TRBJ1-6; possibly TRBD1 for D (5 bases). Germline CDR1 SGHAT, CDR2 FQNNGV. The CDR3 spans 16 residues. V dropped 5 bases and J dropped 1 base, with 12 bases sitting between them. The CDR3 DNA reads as TGTGCCAGCAGCCCCCCAGGGATTTCCTATAATTCACCCCTCCACTTT. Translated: CASSPPGISYNSPLHF.